This passage covers 32 T cell receptor beta chains from one sample sequenced in a study of cytomegalovirus exposure and HLA in healthy donors. Vbeta (60) and Jbeta (13) primers were used in the PCR. Libraries were prepared by immunoSEQ multiplex PCR; TCRdb keeps only in-frame clonotypes and omits some of them. Among 160,000 or so clones listed, approximately 80% were seen once. Source material: PBMCs. The receptors here all came from a young man in good health and CMV-seropositive.

The chain combines TRBV6-5 with TRBJ1-1, with D perhaps matching TRBD1 (6 bases). The CDR3 contains 16 residues. V was pared by 4 bases and J by 0 bases, with 15 bases between. Germline V lookup: CDR1 MNHEY, CDR2 SVGAGI. The chain's CDR3 is CASSSRLGGMNTEAFF. The CDR3, as DNA: TGTGCCAGCAGTTCTCGATTAGGGGGAATGAACACTGAAGCTTTCTTT.

This clone was detected once. This chain's CDR3 is CASSPSGEGYEQYF. The CDR3 nucleotides read TGTGCCAGTAGCCCTTCCGGGGAGGGCTACGAGCAGTACTTC. The chain couples TRBV19 to TRBJ2-7; TRBD2 agrees at 7 bases. Unmatched junction bases numbered 8, after V lost 6 bases and J lost 3 bases. Germline CDR1 reads LNHDA; CDR2 reads SQIVND (reference sequence). The CDR3 contains 14 residues.

A word on this clone: This specimen includes other DNA sequences encoding the same CDR3. The V gene is TRBV27, the J gene TRBJ1-2, with D tentatively TRBD1 (6 bases). The CDR3 has 12 residues. V shed 5 bases and J shed 4 bases, with 8 bases lying between them. Germline V gene sequence: CDR1 MNHEY, CDR2 SMNVEV (reference sequence). DNA for the CDR3: TGTGCCAGCAGTCTACAGGGCTATGGCTACACCTTC. Protein: CASSLQGYGYTF.

V usage is TRBV11-2 and J usage is TRBJ2-7; D perhaps matches TRBD2 (5 bases). CDR1 and CDR2 (germline): SGHAT, FQNNGV. The ends were cut back, 4 bases at V and 2 bases at J, with 9 bases in the middle. The CDR3 has 13 residues. The CDR3 reads CASSSDLTYEQYF. The CDR3 nucleotides are TGTGCCAGCAGCTCGGACTTAACCTACGAGCAGTACTTC.

This clone appeared once. This chain links TRBV27 with TRBJ2-5; 8 bases are shared with TRBD2. This CDR3 region has 14 residues. Germline-derived CDR1 and CDR2 are MNHEY and SMNVEV (reference sequence). V was clipped by 5 bases and J by 4 bases; unmatched bases: 6. The CDR3 DNA follows: TGTGCCAGCAGTAGGACTAGCTCCTTAGAGACCCAGTACTTC. Protein product: CASSRTSSLETQYF.

The chain couples TRBV6-5 to TRBJ2-7, with D maybe TRBD1 (6 bases). In germline, CDR1 is MNHEY, CDR2 SVGAGI. The CDR3 has 14 amino acids. V lost 4 bases and J lost 0, with 10 bases in between. As DNA, the CDR3 is TGTGCCAGCAGTTTACAGGGAATCTCCTACGAGCAGTACTTC. Residues: CASSLQGISYEQYF.

This chain links TRBV10-2 with TRBJ2-3, with D perhaps matching TRBD1 (5 bases). Trimming cost V 6 bases and J 0 bases, with 10 bases left between them. Germline V gene data show CDR1 as WSHSY and CDR2 as SAAADI. CDR3 size: 14 residues. The CDR3 spells CASRGATSTDTQYF. Here the CDR3 DNA reads TGCGCCAGCAGAGGGGCCACTAGCACAGATACGCAGTATTTT.

The genes are TRBV5-1 and TRBJ2-1; 8 bases align to TRBD1. J lost 9 bases, V lost 0 bases, and 11 bases had no gene match. CDR3 length: 16 amino acids. The germline V gene has CDR1 SGHRS and CDR2 YFSETQ. CDR3 in amino acids: CASSLASGQGAGEQFF. The CDR3 nucleotides are TGCGCCAGCAGCTTGGCCAGTGGGCAGGGGGCAGGTGAGCAGTTCTTC.

V and J are TRBV2 and TRBJ2-7, with a tentative D call TRBD1 (5 bases). Germline V gene lookup returns CDR1 SNHLY and CDR2 FYNNEI. This CDR3 comprises 12 residues. V was trimmed by 6 bases and J by 6 bases, leaving 12 bases between them. The CDR3 DNA reads TGTGCCAGCAGGTCGACAGTTGGCGAGCAGTACTTC. Protein product: CASRSTVGEQYF.

This clone was detected only a few times. CDR3 amino acids: CASRQYRGQNTPLHF. The CDR3 DNA sequence: TGTGCCAGCAGACAGTACAGGGGGCAGAATACACCCCTCCACTTT. This chain joins TRBV6-5 and TRBJ1-6, with 9 bases that match TRBD1. This CDR3 spans 15 amino acids. V gave up 6 bases and J gave up 11 bases; unmatched junction bases: 11. Germline V gives CDR1 MNHEY, CDR2 SVGAGI.

The rearrangement uses TRBV4-3 and TRBJ2-5; TRBD2 matches 11 bases. CDR3 length: 15 amino acids. Looked up from germline, CDR1 is LGHNA and CDR2 is YSLEER. V shed 1 base and J 9 bases; nucleotides not matched to a gene: 7. CDR3 in DNA: TGCGCCAGCAGCCAAGTGTCGACTAGCGGGGTAGCCCAGTACTTC. Its translation is CASSQVSTSGVAQYF.

CDR3 in amino acids: CASSYYRTYGYTF. As DNA, the CDR3 is TGTGCCAGCAGTTACTATAGAACCTATGGCTACACCTTC. The chain has TRBV6-5 and TRBJ1-2, with D unclear. The V end lost 1 base, the J end lost 4 bases, and 7 bases lay between the germline ends. The CDR3 runs 13 residues. Looked up from germline, CDR1 is MNHEY and CDR2 is SVGAGI.

The chain couples TRBV7-9 to TRBJ2-2; TRBD2 aligns across 13 bases. V gave up 4 bases and J gave up 6 bases; unmatched junction bases: 5. Germline V gives CDR1 SEHNR, CDR2 FQNEAQ (reference sequence). The CDR3 is 16 residues long. The chain's CDR3 is CASSYPLAGGPGELFF. Written as DNA, the CDR3 is TGTGCCAGCAGCTACCCACTAGCGGGGGGGCCCGGGGAGCTGTTTTTT.

The chain uses TRBV28 and TRBJ1-2; 7 bases align to TRBD1. V gave up 4 bases and J gave up 6 bases; unmatched junction bases: 8. Germline values: CDR1 MDHEN, CDR2 SYDVKM. The CDR3 runs 14 residues. The CDR3 loop is CASSSLGQVDGYTF. Written as DNA, the CDR3 is TGTGCCAGCAGTTCACTCGGACAGGTAGATGGCTACACCTTC.

This clone was seen only once. The chain combines TRBV7-9 with TRBJ1-5; TRBD1 might be the D (6 bases). CDR3 length: 14 residues. V dropped 0 bases and J dropped 5 bases, with 8 bases sitting between them. Germline CDR1 reads SEHNR; CDR2 reads FQNEAQ (reference sequence). The CDR3 sequence: CASSLAQGDQPQHF. DNA for the CDR3: TGTGCCAGCAGCTTAGCACAGGGAGATCAGCCCCAGCATTTT.

The DNA for the CDR3 is TGCAGCGTTCTGGAGACAGGGTCCTACGAGCAGTACTTC. Encoded protein: CSVLETGSYEQYF. The rearrangement links TRBV29-1 to TRBJ2-7; TRBD1 aligns across 7 bases. Trimming at V came to 5 bases and at J to 1 base, leaving 5 bases not matched to a gene. CDR3 length: 13 amino acids. Germline V gene sequence: CDR1 SQVTM, CDR2 ANQGSEA.

This clone was counted a single time. The chain recombines TRBV6-1 with TRBJ1-5; TRBD1 matches 9 bases. This CDR3 spans 15 amino acids. The germline CDR1 and CDR2 sequences are MNHNS and SASEGT. The V gene end was trimmed by 5 bases and the J gene end by 4 bases; junction bases not matched to a gene: 6. The DNA for the CDR3 is TGTGCCAGCAGTCGGACAGGGGCGGATAATCAGCCCCAGCATTTT. It encodes CASSRTGADNQPQHF.

The rearrangement links TRBV4-3 to TRBJ2-2; no reliable D call. CDR1 is LGHNA, CDR2 YSLEER, per germline. This CDR3 is 13 amino acids long. V lost 3 bases and J lost 5, with 7 bases in between. The CDR3 region is CASSQRSTGELFF. The CDR3 nucleotides are TGCGCCAGCAGCCAGCGGAGTACCGGGGAGCTGTTTTTT.

The chain has TRBV28 and TRBJ2-7; 12 bases agree with TRBD1. The CDR3 runs 15 residues. Germline values: CDR1 MDHEN, CDR2 SYDVKM. V trimming: 6 bases; J trimming: 5 bases; junction bases outside the gene matches: 8. The CDR3 nucleotides are TGTGCCAGCAGCCTGGGACAGGGGGCCCCCCACGAGCAGTACTTC. As protein: CASSLGQGAPHEQYF.

The V and J genes are TRBV9 and TRBJ2-1; 10 positions agree with TRBD1. CDR1 SGDLS and CDR2 YYNGEE come from the germline V gene. Trimming at V came to 4 bases and at J to 4 bases, leaving 5 bases not matched to a gene. The CDR3 runs 15 residues. The CDR3 nucleotides are TGTGCCAGCAGCACCCTGGGACAGGGGTACAATGAGCAGTTCTTC. As protein: CASSTLGQGYNEQFF. Filled out from reference TRBV9 and TRBJ2-1, the complete variable domain reads DSGVTQTPKHLITATGQRVTLRCSPRSGDLSVYWYQQSLDQGLQFLIQYYNGEERAKGNILERFSAQQFPDLHSELNLSSLELGDSALYFCASSTLGQGYNEQFFGPGTRLTVL.

The chain joins TRBV14 to TRBJ1-6, with D uncertain. CDR1 and CDR2 (germline): SGHDN, FVKESK. The CDR3 spans 20 residues. With 1 base removed from V and 6 bases from J, the gap between germline ends came to 25 bases. This CDR3 is CASSQGSGTGSILLNSPLHF. The CDR3 DNA sequence: TGTGCCAGCAGCCAAGGAAGCGGAACGGGTAGTATTCTCCTTAATTCACCCCTCCACTTT.

The V and J genes are TRBV30 and TRBJ2-3; D might be TRBD1 (5 bases). Germline lookup yields CDR1 GTSNPN and CDR2 SVGIG (reference sequence). V was trimmed by 0 bases and J by 2 bases, leaving 12 bases between them. The CDR3 has 15 amino acids. For the CDR3, the DNA is TGTGCCTGGAGTGTAACCAGGGCCCTCACAGATACGCAGTATTTT. Translation gives CAWSVTRALTDTQYF.

The chain uses TRBV9 and TRBJ1-1, with D perhaps TRBD1 (5 bases). CDR1 is SGDLS, CDR2 YYNGEE, per germline. Trimming removed 3 bases from V and 0 bases from J, with 15 bases in between. CDR3 length equals 16 residues. Here the CDR3 reads CASSARSQGLNTEAFF. The CDR3 bases are TGTGCCAGCAGCGCTCGATCCCAGGGCCTGAACACTGAAGCTTTCTTT.

V is TRBV9 and J is TRBJ1-4, with D unclear. Germline V lookup: CDR1 SGDLS, CDR2 YYNGEE. Trimming took 2 bases from V and 0 from J, leaving 5 bases between them. The length of the CDR3 is 14 residues. CDR3 sequence (DNA): TGTGCCAGCAGCGTTACAACAACTAATGAAAAACTGTTTTTT. It is translated as CASSVTTTNEKLFF.

The chain links TRBV4-1 to TRBJ2-5, with D perhaps matching TRBD1 (6 bases). Germline assignment: CDR1 MGHRA and CDR2 YSYEKL. Trimming stripped 6 bases from V and 4 bases from J, with 12 bases between. The length of the CDR3 is 13 residues. The CDR3 here is CASSQTGLETQYF. The CDR3 coding sequence is TGCGCCAGCAGTCAGACAGGACTAGAGACCCAGTACTTC.

This clone was counted once. The V call is TRBV5-1, the J call TRBJ2-5, with 10 bases aligning to TRBD1. V trimming: 3 bases; J trimming: 1 base; junction bases outside the gene matches: 3. This CDR3 is 15 amino acids long. Germline CDR1 reads SGHRS; CDR2 reads YFSETQ. CDR3 nucleotide sequence: TGCGCCAGCAGCTCGAGGACAGGGGGCCAAGAGACCCAGTACTTC. It specifies CASSSRTGGQETQYF. Full variable domain (rest looked up from reference TRBV5-1 and TRBJ2-5): KAGVTQTPRYLIKTRGQQVTLSCSPISGHRSVSWYQQTPGQGLQFLFEYFSETQRNKGNFPGRFSGRQFSNSRSEMNVSTLELGDSALYLCASSSRTGGQETQYFGPGTRLLVL.

This clone was detected a few times. The chain links TRBV11-2 to TRBJ2-7, with TRBD1 matching 12 bases. CDR3 length: 15 residues. The germline CDR1 and CDR2 sequences are SGHAT and FQNNGV. V dropped 5 bases and J dropped 4; count of bases not matched to a gene: 6. The CDR3 DNA follows: TGTGCCAGCAGCCCACGGGACAGGGGGCCTTACGAGCAGTACTTC. Its protein product is CASSPRDRGPYEQYF.

V is TRBV10-1 and J is TRBJ2-5; TRBD1 might be the D (5 bases). Germline CDR1 reads WNHNN; CDR2 reads SYGVQD (reference sequence). V dropped 5 bases and J dropped 4 bases, with 11 bases sitting between them. This CDR3 spans 13 amino acids. The CDR3, as DNA: TGCGCCAGCAGTCAGCAGGGTGGAGAGACCCAGTACTTC. Translated, it gives CASSQQGGETQYF.

This clone was recorded a few times. V is TRBV5-1 and J is TRBJ1-4; 8 bases are shared with TRBD1. J lost 6 bases, V lost 4 bases, and 8 bases had no gene match. CDR1 and CDR2 (germline): SGHRS, YFSETQ. The CDR3 contains 15 residues. The CDR3 nucleotides read TGCGCCAGCAGCCTAGCTACAGGGGGGGATGAAAAACTGTTTTTT. Translated, it gives CASSLATGGDEKLFF.

Notes on this clone: Within the sample, other DNA sequences also encode this same CDR3. This chain joins TRBV7-2 and TRBJ2-7, with D possibly being TRBD2 (5 bases). Trimming pared 0 bases from V and 0 bases from J, leaving 6 bases between. Germline loops: CDR1 SGHTA, CDR2 FQGNSA. This CDR3 is 14 amino acids long. The CDR3 sequence: CASSLAGSSYEQYF. DNA for the CDR3: TGTGCCAGCAGCTTAGCTGGGAGCTCCTACGAGCAGTACTTC.

The chain links TRBV28 to TRBJ1-2, with a possible D match to TRBD1 (5 bases). The ends were cut back, 6 bases at V and 7 bases at J, with 12 bases in the middle. The CDR3 totals 12 residues. CDR1 and CDR2 (germline): MDHEN, SYDVKM. The CDR3 here is CASRIGGVGYTF. The CDR3, as DNA: TGTGCCAGCAGGATTGGGGGGGTTGGCTACACCTTC.

About this clone itself: Likely a read error: the CDR3 ends without its conserved phenylalanine or tryptophan. No DNA is shown, since the ends of the CDR3 on it are uncertain; the CDR3 is the one TCRdb lists. The rearrangement joins TRBV5-1 to TRBJ2-7; the listed D gene, TRBD1, was not tested against the DNA. Looked up from germline, CDR1 is SGHRS and CDR2 is YFSETQ. Termini included, the CDR3 measures 12 amino acids. This chain's CDR3 is CASSLKGSPRVG.